This T cell receptor (beta chain) derives from a study of blood T cell repertoires in COVID-19. The wider study: Spain, Italy and the United States supplied samples that represented acute and convalescent COVID-19. Sample material is recorded as cDNA or gDNA derived from T cells, B-cell-depleted T cells, or PBMCs.

Germline-derived CDR1 and CDR2 are MGHRA and YSYEKL. The CDR3 consists of 17 residues. Trimming took 4 bases from V and 7 from J; bases not matched to a gene: 16. In the original processing: Reference gene primers were amplified, and this amplification served to estimate nucleated cell counts. Produced via immunoSEQ multiplex PCR; TCRdb's table is partial and in-frame only. V, J and clone size were drawn from that table, and D and trimming were deduced from the DNA. Among hundreds of thousands of clones listed, 85% were seen once. This clone was found once. The chain links TRBV4-1 to TRBJ1-5, with 7 bases aligning to TRBD1. The receptor was isolated from a human donor in a cohort sampled during active COVID-19. Sample: peripheral blood. This CDR3 is CASSPQYPQGPGQPQHF. The CDR3 DNA sequence: TGCGCCAGCAGCCCTCAATACCCACAGGGGCCAGGGCAGCCCCAGCATTTT.